The text below deals with one T cell receptor beta chain. This clone was detected only a few times. Its antigen has not been determined. No base quality values were provided; no much bigger clone lies one nucleotide off. This sample is part of a study of blood T cell repertoires in COVID-19 (dated by TCRdb to between 2020 and 2021). Describing the broader study: Collaborator samples came from the United States, Italy and Spain and covered acute and convalescent phases of COVID-19. The prospective study material was composed of cDNA or gDNA derived from T cells, B-cell-depleted T cells, or PBMCs. The dataset comprised deeply sampled blood TCRbeta repertoires from subjects exposed to, actively infected with, or recovered from COVID-19. The repertoires were released in a freely available public database meant as a resource for research on the immune response to SARS-CoV-2. Samples came from the ongoing ImmuneRACE study (first 160 participants) plus 1,254 subjects from 6 global collaborators. A de-identified subject ID, COVID-19 status, age in years and sex were almost always included in the sample metadata. Where HLA class I and class II types were available, the types were taken from metadata supplied by the sample provider, not from assay-based typing. Overall study results and their limits: The amount of clinical and demographic metadata varied by source and participant and was provided uncurated.

CDR3 length: 15 amino acids, cysteine to phenylalanine. The only DNA kept is the CDR3, 45 bases in frame from the first base. Trimming takes 11 bases off V and 4 bases off J; junction bases not matched to a gene: 12. CDR1 and CDR2, looked up from the germline V gene (reference sequence), are LGHDT and YNNKEL. In Seattle, one collaborating source enrolled patients while the infection was active and tracked those patients longitudinally over the course of disease. The collaborating institutions used their own protocols to collect whole blood in K2EDTA tubes. For TCRbeta analysis, collaborators shipped samples as frozen whole blood, isolated PBMCs, or DNA extracted from either of those sample types. The immunoSEQ Assay, a bias-controlled multiplex PCR, was used to amplify TCRbeta CDR3 regions from genomic DNA. As for the original processing: The number of nucleated cells in each sample was estimated by amplification of reference gene primers within the assay. To quantify the absolute abundance of each unique TCRbeta CDR3 rearrangement, sequence reads were collapsed and filtered. Productive Simpson clonality was computed per sample as the square root of Simpson's diversity index over productive rearrangements. The table was pulled from immuneACCESS by TCRdb, which kept in-frame rearrangements only. Such tables lose some clones; where checked, under half of the loss comes from unresolved V genes, and the rest has no known cause. V and J calls and clone size come straight from that table; D and trimming were deduced from the DNA. The sample table holds tens of thousands of clones, of which more than 65% were seen once. The top ten hold roughly 6.7% of the sample.

The sequence was collected from a man aged 65 to 85 with COVID-19, enrolled during active disease. This chain joins TRBV3-1 (or the pseudogene TRBV3-2) to TRBJ2-2; TRBD2 lines up with 8 middle nucleotides. The sample comprised peripheral blood. The sequence in DNA is TGTGCCCGCACGGGGGGGGGAGTCGCCACCGGGGAGCTGTTTTTT. Protein translation: CARTGGGVATGELFF.